This T cell receptor (beta chain) was retrieved from a study of T-cell reconstitution after alpha-beta-depleted transplantation in children. Findings of the study overall: Some patients' high day-60 TCRbeta diversity was attributed to recipient cells surviving conditioning. One year after transplant, T-cell counts and diversity came mostly from newly produced T cells. Reported findings indicate that, about two months after transplant, alpha-beta T cells came from several hundred expanded clones, which were derived from non-depleted graft cells.

The V segment lost 6 bases and the J segment 0 bases; nucleotides outside the gene matches: 6. CDR3 length: 17 residues. TCRbeta library construction was performed incorporating unique molecular identifiers. TCRdb analysed the PCR reads with MiXCR anew, one entry per CDR3 protein. The table shows 400,000 to 550,000 distinct CDR3 sequences, with approximately 10% occurring only once. The sample holds many counts of this clonotype. Its antigen is unidentified. The source of this sequence is a child between 2 and 9 years old with inherited bone marrow failure, due to receive a stem cell transplant. The sequences come from PBMCs, collected before TCRalphabeta/CD19-depleted stem cell transplant. The chain joins TRBV12-3 or TRBV12-4 to TRBJ2-1; 12 bases fit TRBD2. Written as DNA, the CDR3 is TGTGCCAGCAGCCACGGACTAGCGGGGACCTCCTACAATGAGCAGTTCTTC. Residues: CASSHGLAGTSYNEQFF.